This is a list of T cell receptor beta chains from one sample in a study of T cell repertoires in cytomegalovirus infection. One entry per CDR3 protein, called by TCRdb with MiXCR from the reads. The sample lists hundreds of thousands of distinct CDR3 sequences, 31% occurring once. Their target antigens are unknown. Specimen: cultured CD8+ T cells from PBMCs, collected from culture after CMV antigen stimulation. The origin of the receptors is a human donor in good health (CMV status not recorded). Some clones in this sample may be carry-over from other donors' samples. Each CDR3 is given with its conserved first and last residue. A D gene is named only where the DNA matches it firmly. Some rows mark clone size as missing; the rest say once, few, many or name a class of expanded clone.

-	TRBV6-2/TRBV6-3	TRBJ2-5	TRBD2	TGTGCCAGCAGTTTCGGACTAGCGGGGGGGCTGGAGACCCAGTACTTC	CASSFGLAGGLETQYF
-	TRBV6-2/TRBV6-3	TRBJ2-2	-	TGTGCCAGCACCCTAAGAGCCGGGGAGCTGTTTTTT	CASTLRAGELFF
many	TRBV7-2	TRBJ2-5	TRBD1	TGTGCCAGCAGCCCCCGGACAGGCGCCGAGACCCAGTACTTC	CASSPRTGAETQYF
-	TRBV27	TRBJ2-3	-	TGTGCCAGCAGTCTCCGAACAGGATCGAGCACAGATACGCAGTATTTT	CASSLRTGSSTDTQYF
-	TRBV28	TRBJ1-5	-	TGTGCCAGCAGCGAACCTGGGAGCAATCAGCCCCAGCATTTT	CASSEPGSNQPQHF
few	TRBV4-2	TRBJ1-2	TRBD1	TGTGCCAGCAGCCAAGATTACAGGGGAAGCGGCTACACCTTC	CASSQDYRGSGYTF
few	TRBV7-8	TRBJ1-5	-	TGTGCCAGCAGCGCCCTAGCTAGCAATCAGCCCCAGCATTTT	CASSALASNQPQHF
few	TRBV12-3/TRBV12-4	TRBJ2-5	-	TGTGCCAGCACCACTCTCCCTGAAGAGACCCAGTGCTTC	CASTTLPEETQCF
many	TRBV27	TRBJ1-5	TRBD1	TGTGCCAGCAGTGACCCGACAGGGTGGGGACAGCCCCAGCATTTT	CASSDPTGWGQPQHF
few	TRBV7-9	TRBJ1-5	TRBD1	TGTGCCAGCAGCGTCACAGGGGGCGGTCAGCCCCAGCATTTT	CASSVTGGGQPQHF
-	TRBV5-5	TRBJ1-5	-	TGTGCCAGCAGCTTGGGATGGACCCATAGCAATCAGCCCCAGCATTTT	CASSLGWTHSNQPQHF
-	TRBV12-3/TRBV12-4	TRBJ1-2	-	TGTGCCAGCAGTGTAAATCAAGAGCCAAAGAACTATGGCTACACCTTC	CASSVNQEPKNYGYTF
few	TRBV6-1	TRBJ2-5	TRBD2	TGTGCCAGCAGTGAGGCGGGACTAGCGGAGAATTCGTGGGAGACCCAGTACTTC	CASSEAGLAENSWETQYF
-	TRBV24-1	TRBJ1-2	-	TGTGCCACCAGTGATTTCGGGGGTGGCTACACCTTC	CATSDFGGGYTF
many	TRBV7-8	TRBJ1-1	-	TGTGCCAGCAGCTTAGCAGGGCCGGAAGCTTTCTTT	CASSLAGPEAFF
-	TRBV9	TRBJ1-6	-	TGTGCCAGCACCACTCTGGACAGCCCAAGGATTAATTCACCCCTCCACTTT	CASTTLDSPRINSPLHF
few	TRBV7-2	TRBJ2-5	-	TGTGCCAGCAGCTACGGTGGGATCCGCCAGCAAGAGACCCAGTACTTC	CASSYGGIRQQETQYF
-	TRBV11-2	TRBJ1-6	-	TGTGCCAGCAGCGCTCGACAGGCCTATAATTCACCCCTCCACTTT	CASSARQAYNSPLHF
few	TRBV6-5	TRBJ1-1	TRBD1	TGTGCCAGCAGTTTGACAGGGGGAAGCGCTGAAGCTTTCTTT	CASSLTGGSAEAFF
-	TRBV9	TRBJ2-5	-	TGTGCCAGCAGCGTAGTAGGACTGTCGGAGACCCAGTACTTC	CASSVVGLSETQYF
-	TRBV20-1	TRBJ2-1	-	TGCAGTGCAAGTCACATAACCTCCCCCTACAATGAGCAGTTCTTC	CSASHITSPYNEQFF
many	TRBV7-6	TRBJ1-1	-	TGTGCCAGCAGCCTAACCGCGAGGACGGGGAACACTGAAGCTTTCTTT	CASSLTARTGNTEAFF
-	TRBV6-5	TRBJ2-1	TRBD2	TGTGCCAGCAGGTGGACTAGCGGGGGTGGCTACAATGAGCAGTTCTTC	CASRWTSGGGYNEQFF
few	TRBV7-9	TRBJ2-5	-	TGTGCCAGCAGCTTAGAAAAGTACCAAGAGACCCAGTACTTC	CASSLEKYQETQYF
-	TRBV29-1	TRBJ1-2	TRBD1	TGCAGCGTTGAACCAGGGGGGCTTAATGGCTACACCTTC	CSVEPGGLNGYTF
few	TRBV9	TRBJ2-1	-	TGTGCCAGCACCTACGGGTCCTCCTACAATGAGCAGTTCTTC	CASTYGSSYNEQFF
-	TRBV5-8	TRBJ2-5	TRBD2	TGTGCCAGCAGCATCACCAGTTACGGGGGGGCCAAAGAGACCCAGTACTTC	CASSITSYGGAKETQYF
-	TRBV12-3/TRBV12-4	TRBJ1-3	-	TGTGCCAGCAGTTTTATGGGGGCGGGAAACACCATATATTTT	CASSFMGAGNTIYF
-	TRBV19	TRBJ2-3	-	TGTGCCAGTAGTATGGTGGGGGTGGGGACAGATACGCAGTATTTT	CASSMVGVGTDTQYF
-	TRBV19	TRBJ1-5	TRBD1	TGTGCCAGTAGTATTTTTCTTGGACAGGGACAAGGGCATCAGCCCCAGCATTTT	CASSIFLGQGQGHQPQHF
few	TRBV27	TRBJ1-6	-	TGTGCCAGCAGTCTCCTCACGGGGAGGGATAATTCACCCCTCCACTTT	CASSLLTGRDNSPLHF
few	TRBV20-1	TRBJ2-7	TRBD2	TGCAGTGCTAGAGATACTAGCGGGCCATCCTACGAGCAGTACTTC	CSARDTSGPSYEQYF
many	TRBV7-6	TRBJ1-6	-	TGTGCCAGCAGCCCCCTGTTCCTGAGGGGAAATTCACCCCTCCACTTT	CASSPLFLRGNSPLHF
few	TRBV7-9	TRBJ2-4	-	TGTGCCAGCACCAGTGGTTTAGCCAAAAACATTCAGTACTTC	CASTSGLAKNIQYF
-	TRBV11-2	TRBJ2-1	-	TGTGCCAGCAGCCTTCTTATCGAGCAGTTCTTC	CASSLLIEQFF
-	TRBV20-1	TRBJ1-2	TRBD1	TGCAGTGCTCCATGGTCAGGGGGTGGCTACACCTTC	CSAPWSGGGYTF
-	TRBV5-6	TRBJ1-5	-	TGTGCCAGCACAGGACAAGTCAGCAATCAGCCCCAGCATTTT	CASTGQVSNQPQHF
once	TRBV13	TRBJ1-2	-	TGTGCCAGCAGCAACCCTCTACATGGGGCTGGGGATGGCTACACCTTC	CASSNPLHGAGDGYTF
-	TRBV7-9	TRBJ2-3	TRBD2	TGTGCCAGCAGCTTATGGAAGCGGGGGGGCCCCTCGGAGTATTTT	CASSLWKRGGPSEYF
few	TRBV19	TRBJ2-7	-	TGTGCCAGTAGTATGTTTTCGGGATACGAGCAGTACTTC	CASSMFSGYEQYF
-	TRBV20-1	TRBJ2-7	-	TGCAGTGCTAGAGATCGGGACAACTCCTACGAGCAGTACTTC	CSARDRDNSYEQYF